The 6 T cell receptor beta chains given below trace back to one sample, sequenced in a study of blood T cell repertoires in COVID-19. Some clones are missing from TCRdb's copy, which holds only in-frame ones; the method was immunoSEQ multiplex PCR. This table holds hundreds of thousands of clones, around 87% found once. Sequences were obtained from PBMCs or T cells enriched from blood (not recorded which). These receptors were obtained from a woman in her forties or fifties who had recovered from COVID-19.

This chain uses TRBV19 with TRBJ1-1; TRBD1 is a possible D gene (6 bases). Germline V gives CDR1 LNHDA, CDR2 SQIVND (reference sequence). This CDR3 is built from 16 residues. V was clipped by 2 bases and J by 4 bases, with 17 bases between them. The CDR3 is CASSISITGRATEAFF. The DNA of the CDR3 is TGTGCCAGTAGTATATCAATCACAGGGCGAGCCACTGAAGCTTTCTTT.

The chain is built from TRBV10-3 and TRBJ1-4; D is unclear. CDR1 is ENHRY and CDR2 is SYGVKD in the germline V gene. V was trimmed by 2 bases and J by 8 bases, leaving 9 bases between them. CDR3 length: 13 residues. CDR3 in amino acids: CAISEGDKEKLFF. The CDR3 nucleotides read TGTGCCATCAGTGAGGGCGACAAGGAAAAACTGTTTTTT.

The chain is built from TRBV5-1 and TRBJ1-3; 7 bases are shared with TRBD1. The CDR3 has 13 amino acids. Germline V gives CDR1 SGHRS, CDR2 YFSETQ. J gave up 12 bases and V 4 bases, and 10 bases lay outside the gene matches. CDR3 bases: TGCGCCAGCAGCACCGGGACAGCTACGGGCATATATTTT. Its translation is CASSTGTATGIYF.

In this sample, this clone turned up once. CDR3 amino acids: CATSPGKLGNTIYF. The CDR3 coding sequence is TGTGCCACCAGCCCGGGGAAACTGGGAAACACCATATATTTT. The chain has TRBV15 and TRBJ1-3; D uncertain. The CDR3 totals 14 residues. Trimming stripped 5 bases from V and 4 bases from J, with 12 bases between. The germline V gene encodes CDR1 LNHNV and CDR2 YYDKDF (reference sequence).

In DNA, the CDR3 is TGCGCCAGCAGCTTGGTGGGTAGCGACACTGAAGCTTTCTTT. Amino acid sequence: CASSLVGSDTEAFF. V usage is TRBV5-1 and J usage is TRBJ1-1, with D hard to call. V shed 0 bases and J shed 3 bases, with 9 bases lying between them. The CDR3 is 14 amino acids. In germline, CDR1 is SGHRS, CDR2 YFSETQ.

The V and J genes are TRBV6-2 or TRBV6-3 and TRBJ2-7; D remains ambiguous. The CDR3 spans 12 residues. Trimming stripped 6 bases from V and 9 bases from J, with 15 bases between. Germline CDR1 is MNHEY and CDR2 is SVGEGT. The CDR3 nucleotides read TGTGCCAGCAGCCCCGAGCTACCGGGGCAGTACTTC. It specifies CASSPELPGQYF.